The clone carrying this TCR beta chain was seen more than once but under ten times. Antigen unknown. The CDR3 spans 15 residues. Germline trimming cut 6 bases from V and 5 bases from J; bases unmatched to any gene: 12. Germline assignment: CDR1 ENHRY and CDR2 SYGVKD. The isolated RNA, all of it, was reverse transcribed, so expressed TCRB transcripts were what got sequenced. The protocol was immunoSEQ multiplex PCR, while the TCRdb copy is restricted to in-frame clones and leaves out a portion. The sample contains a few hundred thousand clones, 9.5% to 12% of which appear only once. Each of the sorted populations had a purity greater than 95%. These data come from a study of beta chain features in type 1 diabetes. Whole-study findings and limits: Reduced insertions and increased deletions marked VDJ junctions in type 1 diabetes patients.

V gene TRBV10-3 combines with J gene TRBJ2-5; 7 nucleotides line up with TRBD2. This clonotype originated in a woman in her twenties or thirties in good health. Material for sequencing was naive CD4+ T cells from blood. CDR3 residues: CAISRLAGGLETQYF. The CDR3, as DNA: TGTGCCATCAGCCGACTAGCCGGAGGTCTGGAGACCCAGTACTTC.